Each of the 32 T cell receptor beta chains below was sequenced from the same sample in a study of blood T cell repertoires in COVID-19 (dated by TCRdb to 2020 to 2021). Library prep was done by the immunoSEQ multiplex PCR assay. What TCRdb holds here is the immuneACCESS table cut down to in-frame rearrangements. Part of the clones is not present; checked against another copy, under half of the missing clones reflect an unresolved V gene, and the others are unexplained. The sample contains 160,000 or so clones, 81% of them found a single time. Together, the top ten hold around 6% of the sample. Sequences were obtained from PBMCs or T cells enriched from blood (not recorded which). These receptors all come from a woman in her thirties or forties with acute COVID-19.

The V call is TRBV7-6, the J call TRBJ2-7; 8 bases are shared with TRBD2. V trimming: 1 base; J trimming: 5 bases; junction bases outside the gene matches: 10. CDR1 is SGHVS, CDR2 FNYEAQ, per germline. This CDR3 is 16 amino acids long. CDR3 protein: CASSLGTGLAGHEQYF. DNA for the CDR3: TGTGCCAGCAGCTTAGGTACGGGGCTAGCGGGCCACGAGCAGTACTTC.

The rearrangement links TRBV2 to TRBJ1-2, with D perhaps matching TRBD1 (5 bases). Germline assignment: CDR1 SNHLY and CDR2 FYNNEI. CDR3 length equals 12 residues. Trimming took off 4 bases at V and 7 bases at J, with 10 bases between the two ends. This CDR3 reads CASSGQGFGYTF. CDR3 nucleotide sequence: TGTGCCAGCAGTGGGCAGGGTTTTGGCTACACCTTC. Complete variable domain (other parts from reference TRBV2 and TRBJ1-2): EPEVTQTPSHQVTQMGQEVILRCVPISNHLYFYWYRQILGQKVEFLVSFYNNEISEKSEIFDDQFSVERPDGSNFTLKIRSTKLEDSAMYFCASSGQGFGYTFGSGTRLTVV.

This chain joins TRBV9 and TRBJ1-4, with D possibly TRBD1 on 6 matching bases. Germline loops: CDR1 SGDLS, CDR2 YYNGEE. The CDR3 length is 15 residues. V dropped 5 bases and J dropped 0 bases, with 11 bases sitting between them. Written as DNA, the CDR3 is TGTGCCAGCAGTCGGCGGACAGCAACTAATGAAAAACTGTTTTTT. Its protein is CASSRRTATNEKLFF.

DNA for the CDR3: TGTGCCACCAGCAGAGATCGGGGGATGAACACTGAAGCTTTCTTT. It codes for CATSRDRGMNTEAFF. J is TRBJ1-1 and V is TRBV15; D is possibly TRBD1 (5 bases). The CDR3 spans 15 residues. CDR1 is LNHNV, CDR2 YYDKDF, per germline (reference sequence). Trimming shortened V by 0 bases and J by 0 bases, and 8 bases separated the two germline ends.

Regarding this clone: At one of its ends the junction is not consistent with the germline gene, which may arise from a read error. The chain links TRBV7-7 to TRBJ2-1; D call uncertain. Germline-derived CDR1 and CDR2 are SSHAT and FNYEAQ (reference sequence). The length of the CDR3 is 14 residues. Here the CDR3 reads CASSLVSRNNEQFF. DNA of the CDR3: TGTGCTAGCAGCTTAGTCTCCAGGAACAATGAGCAGTTCTTC.

V and J are TRBV19 and TRBJ2-2, with 7 bases aligning to TRBD2. CDR1 and CDR2 from the germline V gene are LNHDA and SQIVND (reference sequence). The CDR3 extends over 15 amino acids. Trimming at V came to 3 bases and at J to 7 bases, leaving 8 bases not matched to a gene. The DNA for the CDR3 is TGTGCCAGTAGTATCGGAGGGAGGGCCGTCGGGGAGCTGTTTTTT. Encoded protein: CASSIGGRAVGELFF.

This chain joins TRBV30 and TRBJ1-5; no clear D. This CDR3 is 12 amino acids long. V was clipped by 5 bases and J by 3 bases, with 8 bases between them. Germline V gene lookup returns CDR1 GTSNPN and CDR2 SVGIG (reference sequence). The CDR3, as DNA: TGTGCCTGGGGGCATAACAATCAGCCCCAGCATTTT. Protein product: CAWGHNNQPQHF.

This sequence joins TRBV13 and TRBJ2-1; 10 nucleotides match TRBD2. Germline V gene sequence: CDR1 PRHDT, CDR2 FYEKMQ (reference sequence). The trim removed 9 bases at V and 0 bases at J, leaving 8 bases unmatched. The CDR3 spans 16 residues. DNA for the CDR3: TGTGCCAGAGGGGCTAGCGGGAGATTCTCCTACAATGAGCAGTTCTTC. Translated: CARGASGRFSYNEQFF.

The chain carries TRBV19 and TRBJ2-6, with 11 bases aligning to TRBD1. CDR1 is LNHDA, CDR2 SQIVND, per germline (reference sequence). The CDR3 contains 18 residues. Trimming took 1 base from V and 2 from J; bases not matched to a gene: 4. The DNA of the CDR3 is TGTGCCAGTAGTATAGGAGGACAGGGGGCCGCTGGGGCCAACGTCCTGACTTTC. This translates into CASSIGGQGAAGANVLTF.

This clone has a single count. This chain connects TRBV5-4 to TRBJ2-2, with 10 positions matching TRBD1. CDR3 length: 17 residues. J was trimmed by 7 bases and V by 0 bases; bases with no gene match: 9. CDR1 is SGHNT, CDR2 YYREEE, per germline (reference sequence). CDR3 bases: TGTGCCAGCAGCTTGGGGCCGGGACAGGGGAAGGTCGGGGAGCTGTTTTTT. Protein sequence: CASSLGPGQGKVGELFF.

This chain uses TRBV10-3 with TRBJ2-1; the match to TRBD2 covers 11 bases. V lost 0 bases to trimming and J lost 9 bases; unmatched junction nucleotides: 4. Germline-derived CDR1 and CDR2 are ENHRY and SYGVKD. The CDR3 sequence is 15 residues long. Here the CDR3 DNA reads TGTGCCATCAGTGAGTCTACTAGCGGGAGTTTTGAGCAGTTCTTC. Translating it yields CAISESTSGSFEQFF.

This chain's CDR3 is CASSMDSLGTYEQYF. For the CDR3, the DNA is TGTGCCAGTAGTATGGACAGTCTAGGAACCTACGAGCAGTACTTC. The rearrangement links TRBV19 to TRBJ2-7; D may be TRBD1 (6 bases). Germline CDR1 and CDR2: LNHDA and SQIVND (reference sequence). The V end lost 3 bases, the J end lost 2 bases, and 14 bases lay between the germline ends. This CDR3 is built from 15 residues.

The rearrangement uses TRBV9 and TRBJ1-5; D not certain. Trimming removed 0 bases from V and 5 bases from J, with 12 bases in between. The CDR3 covers 15 residues. The germline gives CDR1 SGDLS, CDR2 YYNGEE. The CDR3 DNA reads TGTGCCAGCAGCGTAGCGGGCCGGGAAGATCAGCCCCAGCATTTT. Protein: CASSVAGREDQPQHF.

The gene calls are TRBV27 and TRBJ2-2; D gene ambiguous. The CDR3 covers 16 residues. Germline loops: CDR1 MNHEY, CDR2 SMNVEV (reference sequence). Deletions cut 4 bases from V and 4 bases from J, with 16 bases between. CDR3 nucleotide sequence: TGTGCCAGCAGTTCCCGTTTTGGGCAGACCACCGGGGAGCTGTTTTTT. It yields the protein CASSSRFGQTTGELFF.

The V and J genes are TRBV4-1 and TRBJ2-3; D not certain. CDR3 length equals 15 residues. Germline V lookup: CDR1 MGHRA, CDR2 YSYEKL. V was shortened by 2 bases and J by 4 bases, with 13 bases between the two germline ends. The CDR3 sequence: CASSQLEIQADTQYF. Written as DNA, the CDR3 is TGCGCCAGCAGCCAATTAGAGATTCAGGCAGATACGCAGTATTTT.

This clone has a handful of counts. The genes are TRBV5-6 and TRBJ1-1, with 9 bases aligning to TRBD1. The V segment lost 4 bases and the J segment 3 bases; nucleotides outside the gene matches: 10. CDR3 length: 16 residues. Germline-derived CDR1 and CDR2 are SGHDT and YYEEEE. The CDR3 DNA is TGTGCCAGCAGCATATGGACAGGGGCTGGGGACACTGAAGCTTTCTTT. It is translated as CASSIWTGAGDTEAFF.

The chain uses TRBV18 and TRBJ1-6, with D possibly being TRBD1 (6 bases). There are 14 residues in the CDR3. From germline, CDR1 is KGHSH and CDR2 LQKENI. V gave up 5 bases and J gave up 7 bases, with 12 bases separating them. CDR3 in DNA: TGTGCCAGCTCATTTCAAAGGGGGAATTCACCCCTCCACTTT. This translates into CASSFQRGNSPLHF.

This clone was recorded a few times. This rearrangement joins TRBV12-3 or TRBV12-4 to TRBJ1-1; D remains ambiguous. The V and J ends lost 0 bases and 11 bases respectively, with 13 bases between them. This CDR3 region has 13 residues. CDR3 nucleotide sequence: TGTGCCAGCAGTTTAGCCGGCTATTACAGCGCTTTCTTT. It specifies CASSLAGYYSAFF.

This clone came up once. The chain links TRBV12-3 or TRBV12-4 to TRBJ2-3; the D gene is possibly TRBD2 (5 bases). The V gene lost 6 bases and the J gene lost 2 bases, with 6 bases spanning the gap. The CDR3 spans 12 residues. CDR3 sequence reads: CASSGDTDTQYF. As DNA, the CDR3 is TGTGCCAGCAGCGGGGACACAGATACGCAGTATTTT.

This clone was observed once. The chain has TRBV25-1 and TRBJ2-7; D is perhaps TRBD2 (5 bases). This CDR3 comprises 13 residues. With 3 bases removed from V and 3 bases from J, the gap between germline ends came to 9 bases. Germline V gives CDR1 MGHDK, CDR2 SYGVNS. This CDR3 is CASSDWSGYEQYV. The DNA of the CDR3 is TGTGCCAGCAGTGATTGGAGCGGCTACGAGCAGTACGTC.

A few counts support this clone. V usage is TRBV28 and J usage is TRBJ2-2; D unresolved. Germline V CDR1 and CDR2: MDHEN, SYDVKM. There are 12 residues in the CDR3. V was shortened by 5 bases and J by 5 bases, with 6 bases between the two germline ends. In nucleotides, the CDR3 is TGTGCCAGCAGTCCCCTGACCGGGGAGCTGTTTTTT. Residues: CASSPLTGELFF.

The gene calls are TRBV7-8 and TRBJ2-7; 9 bases map to TRBD2. Per germline, CDR1 SGHVS and CDR2 FQNEAQ. The CDR3 loop spans 15 amino acids. V lost 5 bases, J lost 4 bases, and 9 bases stayed unmatched. For the CDR3, the DNA is TGTGCCAGCAGCGCCCGGTTAGCGGGAGTGTACGAGCAGTACTTC. Translating gives CASSARLAGVYEQYF.

The CDR3 DNA is TGCGCCAGCAGCTTACAGGGTATCGATGAGCAGTTCTTC. Protein: CASSLQGIDEQFF. The chain carries TRBV5-1 and TRBJ2-1; maybe TRBD1 (6 bases). Germline loops: CDR1 SGHRS, CDR2 YFSETQ. This CDR3 is built from 13 residues. The V gene lost 2 bases and the J gene lost 8 bases, with 11 bases spanning the gap.

This clone was observed a few times. The rearrangement links TRBV6-5 to TRBJ1-6; D may be TRBD1 (6 bases). CDR3 length: 15 amino acids. Deletions cut 2 bases from V and 7 bases from J, with 12 bases between. Germline-derived CDR1 and CDR2 are MNHEY and SVGAGI. The CDR3 here is CASSYGTTANSPLHF. In DNA, the CDR3 is TGTGCCAGCAGTTACGGGACAACCGCCAATTCACCCCTCCACTTT.

The rearrangement links TRBV6-5 to TRBJ2-1; 11 bases agree with TRBD2. This CDR3 has 13 amino acids. Germline V gene sequence: CDR1 MNHEY, CDR2 SVGAGI. The trim removed 9 bases at V and 9 bases at J, leaving 7 bases unmatched. In nucleotides, the CDR3 is TGTGCCAGTACTAGCGGGAGAATTGGTGAGCAGTTCTTC. Residues: CASTSGRIGEQFF.

This clone was found a few times. The chain joins TRBV11-1 to TRBJ2-2, with 10 bases identical to TRBD2. Trimming cost V 1 base and J 4 bases; bases outside gene matches: 3. Per germline, CDR1 SGHAT and CDR2 FQDESV (reference sequence). The length of the CDR3 is 16 residues. DNA for the CDR3: TGTGCCAGCAGCTTAGGTCTAGCGGGAGCCACCGGGGAGCTGTTTTTT. This encodes CASSLGLAGATGELFF.

V and J are TRBV11-3 and TRBJ2-3; 8 bases are a match to TRBD2. V shed 5 bases and J 3 bases; nucleotides not matched to a gene: 7. CDR3 length: 15 amino acids. Germline CDR1 reads SGHNT; CDR2 reads YENEEA. CDR3 nucleotides: TGTGCCAGCAGCCCCTTGAGCGGGAGTACAGATACGCAGTATTTT. Translated: CASSPLSGSTDTQYF.

This sequence joins TRBV5-1 and TRBJ1-4; D is possibly TRBD1 (5 bases). The CDR3 runs 17 residues. Germline-derived CDR1 and CDR2 are SGHRS and YFSETQ. V lost 0 bases, J lost 4 bases, and 16 bases lay in between. The CDR3 region has the DNA TGCGCCAGCAGCTTGGTCCCAGGGTCTGTCGGTAATGAAAAACTGTTTTTT. This encodes CASSLVPGSVGNEKLFF.

V usage is TRBV30 and J usage is TRBJ1-2; D ambiguous. The V gene's germline CDR1 is GTSNPN and CDR2 SVGIG (reference sequence). This CDR3 is built from 12 residues. Trimming removed 2 bases from V and 4 bases from J, with 8 bases in between. CDR3 DNA sequence: TGTGCCTGGAGTTGGGAGATCTATGGCTACACCTTC. Translating it yields CAWSWEIYGYTF.

This clone was detected a few times. V gene TRBV5-1 combines with J gene TRBJ1-3; weak D call: TRBD1 (5 bases). From germline, CDR1 is SGHRS and CDR2 YFSETQ. This CDR3 comprises 17 residues. V lost 4 bases to trimming and J lost 0 bases, with 17 bases between them. CDR3 sequence (DNA): TGCGCCAGCAGCCCTGGTGGCGGGGGGAGCTCTGGAAACACCATATATTTT. It is translated as CASSPGGGGSSGNTIYF.

The chain recombines TRBV7-9 with TRBJ1-1; D unresolved. This CDR3 contains 15 residues. The ends were cut back, 4 bases at V and 4 bases at J, with 16 bases in the middle. Per the germline V gene, CDR1 is SEHNR and CDR2 is FQNEAQ (reference sequence). The CDR3 sequence is CASSSSTGTFTEAFF. The CDR3 region has the DNA TGTGCCAGCAGCTCCTCGACGGGAACATTCACTGAAGCTTTCTTT.

V usage is TRBV28 and J usage is TRBJ1-2; possibly TRBD1 for D (6 bases). Deletions cut 6 bases from V and 4 bases from J, with 15 bases between. Per the germline V gene, CDR1 is MDHEN and CDR2 is SYDVKM. CDR3 length: 14 residues. The CDR3 DNA sequence: TGTGCCAGCAGAATAACCGGGACAAGCTATGGCTACACCTTC. It specifies CASRITGTSYGYTF.